One sample yielded the 17 T cell receptor beta chains listed below, sequenced in a study of blood T cell repertoires in COVID-19. Some clones are missing from TCRdb's copy, which holds only in-frame ones; the method was immunoSEQ multiplex PCR. The data show 350,000 to 500,000 clones, roughly 90% seen once. Sequencing input: peripheral blood. These receptors were taken from a man between 18 and 29 years old with COVID-19, enrolled during active disease.

This clone has only one observation. The sample carries other DNA sequences with the same CDR3. This chain connects TRBV30 to TRBJ2-2; D is ambiguous. Per germline, CDR1 GTSNPN and CDR2 SVGIG (reference sequence). This CDR3 has 11 residues. Trimming pared 0 bases from V and 8 bases from J, leaving 4 bases between. Written as DNA, the CDR3 is TGTGCCTGGAGTGTTTCAGGGGAGCTGTTTTTT. This sequence encodes CAWSVSGELFF.

The chain joins TRBV24-1 to TRBJ2-1, with D possibly matching TRBD2 (6 bases). The germline V and J ends were trimmed by 9 bases and 7 bases, with 27 bases remaining between them. Germline CDR1 KGHDR, CDR2 SFDVKD. The CDR3 consists of 17 residues. In nucleotides, the CDR3 is TGTGCCACCGCAGTTGGGACCCCGGCGGGGTGGGAAAATGAGCAGTTCTTC. Its translation: CATAVGTPAGWENEQFF.

This chain uses TRBV18 with TRBJ2-5; D may be TRBD1 (6 bases). With 4 bases removed from V and 1 base from J, the gap between germline ends came to 10 bases. Germline CDR1 and CDR2: KGHSH and LQKENI. This CDR3 has 14 residues. CDR3 nucleotide sequence: TGTGCCAGCTCACAGAGGACAGCCCAAGAGACCCAGTACTTC. It translates to CASSQRTAQETQYF.

The CDR3 reads CASRPGTGVTDTQYF. Here the CDR3 DNA reads TGTGCCAGCAGGCCCGGGACAGGGGTAACAGATACGCAGTATTTT. The chain carries TRBV28 and TRBJ2-3, with 10 bases matching TRBD1. Looked up from germline, CDR1 is MDHEN and CDR2 is SYDVKM. This CDR3 has 15 amino acids. J gave up 3 bases and V 6 bases, and 6 bases lay outside the gene matches.

The genes are TRBV5-1 and TRBJ2-5; maybe TRBD1 (6 bases). Per germline, CDR1 SGHRS and CDR2 YFSETQ. V lost 6 bases and J 9 bases, leaving 18 bases between the germline ends. This CDR3 has 13 amino acids. DNA for the CDR3: TGCGCCAGCACCTCGACAGGTGACGAGGCCCAGTACTTC. Translating it yields CASTSTGDEAQYF.

The gene calls are TRBV7-8 and TRBJ2-7, with TRBD1 matching over 7 bases. The junction had 10 bases not matched to a gene; V was cut back by 4 bases and J by 4 bases. Per the germline V gene, CDR1 is SGHVS and CDR2 is FQNEAQ. The CDR3 sequence is 15 residues long. CDR3 region: CASSSRDRDSYEQYF. The CDR3 DNA reads TGTGCCAGCAGCTCGAGAGACAGGGATTCTTACGAGCAGTACTTC. The whole variable domain, remainder taken from reference TRBV7-8 and TRBJ2-7, is GAGVSQSPRYKVAKRGQDVALRCDPISGHVSLFWYQQALGQGPEFLTYFQNEAQLDKSGLPSDRFFAERPEGSVSTLKIQRTQQEDSAVYLCASSSRDRDSYEQYFGPGTRLTVT.

The V and J genes are TRBV5-4 and TRBJ2-5; possibly TRBD2 for D (6 bases). The length of the CDR3 is 14 residues. The V end lost 1 base, the J end lost 4 bases, and 11 bases lay between the germline ends. Germline loops: CDR1 SGHNT, CDR2 YYREEE (reference sequence). The CDR3 loop reads CASSLPGGVETQYF. CDR3 DNA sequence: TGTGCCAGCAGCTTGCCCGGAGGGGTAGAGACCCAGTACTTC.

The V call is TRBV5-4, the J call TRBJ2-7; TRBD2 might be the D (5 bases). V was pared by 4 bases and J by 2 bases, with 10 bases between. This CDR3 has 13 residues. From germline, CDR1 is SGHNT and CDR2 YYREEE (reference sequence). In DNA form, the CDR3 reads TGTGCCAGCAGCCCGGGATCCCCCTACGAGCAGTACTTC. Amino acid sequence: CASSPGSPYEQYF.

The gene calls are TRBV27 and TRBJ1-1; D uncertain. Trimming removed 8 bases from V and 3 bases from J, with 13 bases in between. Germline CDR1 and CDR2: MNHEY and SMNVEV (reference sequence). This CDR3 spans 13 amino acids. The CDR3 region is CASRYRDYTEAFF. The CDR3 nucleotides read TGTGCCAGCCGGTACCGAGATTACACTGAAGCTTTCTTT.

Concerning this clone: Distinct nucleotide sequences in the sample also encode this CDR3. The chain has TRBV5-1 and TRBJ1-1; D is unresolved. The CDR3 sequence is 11 residues long. The germline CDR1 and CDR2 sequences are SGHRS and YFSETQ. Trimming shortened V by 3 bases and J by 3 bases, and 3 bases separated the two germline ends. The CDR3 DNA reads TGCGCCAGCAGCTCAGACACTGAAGCTTTCTTT. This translates into CASSSDTEAFF.

The J gene is TRBJ1-1, the V gene TRBV5-6, with no clear D. The CDR3 runs to 12 residues. Between the trimmed V and J ends, which lost 4 bases and 7 bases, there was a span of 11 bases. Germline CDR1 SGHDT, CDR2 YYEEEE. The CDR3 nucleotides are TGTGCCAGCAGCCTGCGACGGGGTGAAGCTTTCTTT. Translation gives CASSLRRGEAFF.

The chain carries TRBV2 and TRBJ2-7; a possible D gene is TRBD2 (6 bases). V shed 6 bases and J shed 0 bases, with 15 bases lying between them. CDR1 and CDR2 from the germline V gene are SNHLY and FYNNEI. The CDR3 is 15 amino acids. The CDR3 region is CASSAVGTFSYEQYF. The CDR3 bases are TGTGCCAGCAGCGCCGTTGGGACTTTCTCCTACGAGCAGTACTTC.

The V call is TRBV6-5, the J call TRBJ2-3; D may be TRBD1 (6 bases). The CDR3 covers 15 residues. CDR1 is MNHEY and CDR2 is SVGAGI in the germline V gene. V lost 7 bases and J lost 5, with 19 bases in between. The CDR3 is CASTAVGGFVDTQYF. The DNA for the CDR3 is TGTGCCAGCACCGCGGTAGGGGGTTTCGTAGATACGCAGTATTTT.

This clone has just a few counts. The chain recombines TRBV20-1 with TRBJ1-2; D gene ambiguous. Germline CDR1 is DFQATT and CDR2 is SNEGSKA (reference sequence). The CDR3 spans 11 residues. Trimming left V 0 bases short and J 6 bases short, with 5 bases between. The CDR3 bases are TGCAGTGCTAGAGATCCCGATGGCTACACCTTC. Its translation is CSARDPDGYTF.

The chain combines TRBV2 with TRBJ1-5; TRBD1 is a possible D gene (5 bases). The CDR3 sequence is 14 residues long. V shed 3 bases and J shed 3 bases, with 9 bases lying between them. CDR1 is SNHLY, CDR2 FYNNEI, per germline. The CDR3: CASSEGQINQPQHF. The CDR3, as DNA: TGTGCCAGCAGTGAGGGGCAGATCAATCAGCCCCAGCATTTT. The full variable domain, rest sourced from reference TRBV2 and TRBJ1-5, is EPEVTQTPSHQVTQMGQEVILRCVPISNHLYFYWYRQILGQKVEFLVSFYNNEISEKSEIFDDQFSVERPDGSNFTLKIRSTKLEDSAMYFCASSEGQINQPQHFGDGTRLSIL.

The chain has TRBV7-6 and TRBJ2-3; D may be TRBD2 (6 bases). The CDR3 loop spans 15 amino acids. Trimming cost V 5 bases and J 0 bases, with 12 bases left between them. Germline-derived CDR1 and CDR2 are SGHVS and FNYEAQ. The DNA of the CDR3 is TGTGCCAGCAGCCTCGGGACTCTTAGCACAGATACGCAGTATTTT. Its protein product is CASSLGTLSTDTQYF.

The CDR3 protein is CASSSAGQSYNEQFF. In DNA form, the CDR3 reads TGCGCCAGCAGCTCTGCCGGACAGTCCTACAATGAGCAGTTCTTC. V and J are TRBV5-1 and TRBJ2-1; D might be TRBD1 (6 bases). With 3 bases removed from V and 1 base from J, the gap between germline ends came to 11 bases. The CDR3 runs to 15 residues. The V gene's germline CDR1 is SGHRS and CDR2 YFSETQ.